This record concerns one T cell receptor (beta chain) sequence. Its antigen is unknown. The data originate from a study of OX40 agonist ivuxolimab in advanced cancers. Study details: Dose-escalation patients were diagnosed with hepatocellular carcinoma, melanoma, renal cell cancer or head and neck cancer.

Study outcomes and limitations: In the 0.1 to 3.0 mg/kg range, CD4+ and CD8+ blood T cells had expanded clonally by week 6.

Sequenced by immunoSEQ multiplex PCR; TCRdb stores in-frame clones only, minus some. The sample shows 60,000 to 65,000 clones, approximately 85% of them seen only once. Looked up from germline, CDR1 is MGHRA and CDR2 is YSYEKL. The V end lost 1 base, the J end lost 7 bases, and 5 bases lay between the germline ends. This CDR3 comprises 12 residues. This receptor was identified in an adult with an advanced solid tumor such as melanoma, head and neck, liver or kidney cancer. This rearrangement joins TRBV4-1 to TRBJ2-1; unclear D gene. The material sequenced was CD4+ or CD8+ T cells sorted from blood, taken in a trial of the OX40 agonist ivuxolimab. The chain's CDR3 is CASSQVRNEQFF. In DNA form, the CDR3 reads TGCGCCAGCAGCCAAGTAAGGAATGAGCAGTTCTTC.